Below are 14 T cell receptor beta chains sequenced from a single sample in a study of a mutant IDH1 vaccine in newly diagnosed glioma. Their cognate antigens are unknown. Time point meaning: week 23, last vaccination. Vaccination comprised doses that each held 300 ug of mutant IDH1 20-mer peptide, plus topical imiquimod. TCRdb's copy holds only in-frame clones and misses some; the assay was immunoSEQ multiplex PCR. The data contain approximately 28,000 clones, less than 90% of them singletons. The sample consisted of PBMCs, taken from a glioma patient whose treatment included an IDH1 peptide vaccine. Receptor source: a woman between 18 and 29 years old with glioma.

Written as DNA, the CDR3 is TGCGCCAGCAGCCAAGATAATTGGGGGACTAGCGGGAGCACAGATACGCAGTATTTT. Protein product: CASSQDNWGTSGSTDTQYF. The rearrangement links TRBV4-1 to TRBJ2-3, with 12 nucleotides matching TRBD2. Germline V gives CDR1 MGHRA, CDR2 YSYEKL. This CDR3 comprises 19 residues. After removal of 0 bases from V and 0 bases from J, the junction contained 7 bases not matched to a gene.

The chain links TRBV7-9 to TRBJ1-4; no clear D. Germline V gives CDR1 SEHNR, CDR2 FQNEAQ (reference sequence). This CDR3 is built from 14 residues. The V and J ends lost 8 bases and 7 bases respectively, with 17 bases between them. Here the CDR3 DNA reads TGTGCCAGCGAGTTAGGGAGGTCGGGTGAAAAACTGTTTTTT. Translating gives CASELGRSGEKLFF.

The CDR3 region is CASSVSGTQETQYF. The CDR3 DNA follows: TGTGCCAGCAGCGTGAGCGGAACGCAAGAGACCCAGTACTTC. The chain uses TRBV9 and TRBJ2-5; a weak D match, TRBD2 (5 bases). Trimming pared 2 bases from V and 2 bases from J, leaving 10 bases between. The CDR3 covers 14 residues. Germline V gene data show CDR1 as SGDLS and CDR2 as YYNGEE.

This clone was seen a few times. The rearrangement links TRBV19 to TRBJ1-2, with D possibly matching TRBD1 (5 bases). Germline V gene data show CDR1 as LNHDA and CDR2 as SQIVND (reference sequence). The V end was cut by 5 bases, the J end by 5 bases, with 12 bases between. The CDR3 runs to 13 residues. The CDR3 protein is CASSLQGDYGYTF. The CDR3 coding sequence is TGTGCCAGTAGTCTCCAGGGAGATTATGGCTACACCTTC. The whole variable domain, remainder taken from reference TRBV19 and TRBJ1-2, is DGGITQSPKYLFRKEGQNVTLSCEQNLNHDAMYWYRQDPGQGLRLIYYSQIVNDFQKGDIAEGYSVSREKKESFPLTVTSAQKNPTAFYLCASSLQGDYGYTFGSGTRLTVV.

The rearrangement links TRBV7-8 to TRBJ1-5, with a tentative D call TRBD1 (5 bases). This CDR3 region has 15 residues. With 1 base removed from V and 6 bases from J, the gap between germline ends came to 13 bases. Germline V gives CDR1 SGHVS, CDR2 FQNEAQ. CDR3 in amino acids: CASSLGDSFGQPQHF. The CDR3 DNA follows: TGTGCCAGCAGCTTAGGAGACAGCTTTGGTCAGCCCCAGCATTTT.

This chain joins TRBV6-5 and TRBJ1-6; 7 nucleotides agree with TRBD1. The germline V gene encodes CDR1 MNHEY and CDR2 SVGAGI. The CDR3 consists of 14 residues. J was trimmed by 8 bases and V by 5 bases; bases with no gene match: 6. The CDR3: CASSPRDSYSPLHF. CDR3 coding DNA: TGTGCCAGCAGTCCCCGGGACAGTTATTCACCCCTCCACTTT.

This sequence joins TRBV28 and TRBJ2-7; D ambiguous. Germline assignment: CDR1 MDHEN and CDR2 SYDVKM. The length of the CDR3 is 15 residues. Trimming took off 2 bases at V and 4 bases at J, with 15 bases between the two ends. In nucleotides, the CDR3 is TGTGCCAGCAGTTTAGGTTCCCTATCTTCGTACGAGCAGTACTTC. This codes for CASSLGSLSSYEQYF.

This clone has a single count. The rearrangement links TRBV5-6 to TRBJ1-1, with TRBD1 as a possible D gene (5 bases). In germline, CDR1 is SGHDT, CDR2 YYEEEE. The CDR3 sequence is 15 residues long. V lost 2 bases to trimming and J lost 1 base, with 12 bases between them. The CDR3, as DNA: TGTGCCAGCAGCTTTTCGGGGGAACCGAACACTGAAGCTTTCTTT. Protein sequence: CASSFSGEPNTEAFF.

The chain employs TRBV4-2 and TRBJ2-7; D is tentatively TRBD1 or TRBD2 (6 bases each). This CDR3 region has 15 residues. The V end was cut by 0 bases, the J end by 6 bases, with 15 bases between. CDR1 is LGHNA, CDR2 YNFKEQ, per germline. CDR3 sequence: CASSQEGGTFFEQYF. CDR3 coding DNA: TGTGCCAGCAGCCAAGAAGGGGGGACGTTTTTCGAGCAGTACTTC.

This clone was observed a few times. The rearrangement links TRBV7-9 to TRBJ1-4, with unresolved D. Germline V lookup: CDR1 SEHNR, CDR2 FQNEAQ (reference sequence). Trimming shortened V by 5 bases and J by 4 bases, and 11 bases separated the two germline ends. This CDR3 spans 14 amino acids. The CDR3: CASSPELFNEKLFF. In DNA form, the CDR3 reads TGTGCCAGCAGCCCGGAGCTGTTTAATGAAAAACTGTTTTTT.

The CDR3 region is CAWSTPQGTQYF. CDR3 DNA: TGTGCCTGGAGTACACCGCAGGGGACCCAGTACTTC. This rearrangement joins TRBV30 to TRBJ2-5; tentatively, D is TRBD1 (5 bases). Between the trimmed V and J ends, which lost 2 bases and 7 bases, there was a span of 11 bases. The CDR3 sequence is 12 residues long. From germline, CDR1 is GTSNPN and CDR2 SVGIG (reference sequence).

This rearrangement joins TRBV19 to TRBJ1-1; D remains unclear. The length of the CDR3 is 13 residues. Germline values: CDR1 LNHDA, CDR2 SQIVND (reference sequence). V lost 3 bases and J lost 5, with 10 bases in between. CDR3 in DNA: TGTGCCAGTAGTATTGGGAGGGAGACTGAAGCTTTCTTT. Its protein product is CASSIGRETEAFF.

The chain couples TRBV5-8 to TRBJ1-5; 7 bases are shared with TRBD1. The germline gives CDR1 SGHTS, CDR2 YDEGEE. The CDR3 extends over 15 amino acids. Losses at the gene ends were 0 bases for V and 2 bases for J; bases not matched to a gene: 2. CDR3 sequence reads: CASSLAGGGNQPQHF. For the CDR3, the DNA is TGTGCCAGCAGCTTGGCAGGGGGGGGCAATCAGCCCCAGCATTTT.

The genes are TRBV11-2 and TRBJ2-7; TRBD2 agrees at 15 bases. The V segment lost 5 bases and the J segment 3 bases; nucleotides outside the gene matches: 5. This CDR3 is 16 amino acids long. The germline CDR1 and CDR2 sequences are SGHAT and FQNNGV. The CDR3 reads CASSIWTSGGDYEQYF. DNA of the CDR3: TGTGCCAGCAGCATATGGACTAGCGGGGGGGACTACGAGCAGTACTTC. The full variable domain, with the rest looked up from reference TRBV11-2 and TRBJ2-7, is EAGVAQSPRYKIIEKRQSVAFWCNPISGHATLYWYQQILGQGPKLLIQFQNNGVVDDSQLPKDRFSAERLKGVDSTLKIQPAKLEDSAVYLCASSIWTSGGDYEQYFGPGTRLTVT.